This TCR beta chain stems from a study of CXCR3-negative and CXCR3-positive naive CD8 T cells. TRB cDNA was prepared as libraries by UMI-labeled 5' RACE. TCRdb reprocessed the 5' RACE reads and reports one entry per CDR3 protein, with no DNA. Its clone listing holds 45,000 or so distinct CDR3 sequences. The sequence came from a human donor in good health. Some clones in this sample may be carry-over from other donors' samples. Sequenced input: memory CD8+ T cells from blood.

CDR3 loop: CASSEGAGGLYEQYF. The chain links TRBV6-4 to TRBJ2-7; TCRdb designates TRBD2, a call that cannot be tested without DNA. This CDR3 is 15 amino acids long. CDR1 MRHNA and CDR2 SNTAGT come from the germline V gene.